These 10 T cell receptor beta chains originate from one sample sequenced in a study of early T cells in non-severe SARS-CoV-2 infection. TCRdb recomputed calls from the 5' RACE reads with MiXCR, one row per CDR3 protein. Among about 60,000 distinct CDR3 sequences listed, 20% to 25% were seen once. Sequenced here: whole blood, sampled at baseline. The receptors were gathered from an adult who was a healthcare worker with PCR-confirmed SARS-CoV-2 infection or an uninfected control (not recorded which).

In its sample, this clonotype was seen a few times. J is TRBJ2-3 and V is TRBV4-2; TRBD2 might be the D (5 bases). This CDR3 comprises 12 residues. Germline values: CDR1 LGHNA, CDR2 YNFKEQ. V was clipped by 4 bases and J by 9 bases, with 11 bases between them. The CDR3 DNA reads TGTGCCAGCAGCCTCAGCCGGGGAACGCAGTATTTT. This translates into CASSLSRGTQYF.

This clonotype occurred a few times. J is TRBJ2-3 and V is TRBV4-2; TRBD2 agrees at 7 bases. Trimming cost V 0 bases and J 5 bases; bases outside gene matches: 8. This CDR3 is 16 amino acids long. The V gene's germline CDR1 is LGHNA and CDR2 YNFKEQ. CDR3 in DNA: TGTGCCAGCAGCCAAGAGGCGACTAGCCTTGGAGATACGCAGTATTTT. Its translation is CASSQEATSLGDTQYF.

V usage is TRBV20-1 and J usage is TRBJ2-5, with 9 bases identical to TRBD1. The CDR3 has 14 amino acids. Germline-derived CDR1 and CDR2 are DFQATT and SNEGSKA (reference sequence). Trimming removed 2 bases from V and 4 bases from J; junction bases left unmatched: 5. The CDR3 DNA is TGCAGTGCTAGATCTACGGGACAGGGAGAGACCCAGTACTTC. Its translation is CSARSTGQGETQYF.

The V call is TRBV11-2, the J call TRBJ2-7; 8 bases fit TRBD2. This CDR3 contains 16 residues. Germline CDR1 SGHAT, CDR2 FQNNGV. The ends lost 2 bases at V and 2 bases at J; junction bases unmatched: 8. The CDR3 sequence: CASSLLARGDTYEQYF. The CDR3 DNA reads as TGTGCCAGCAGCTTACTCGCGCGGGGGGACACCTACGAGCAGTACTTC.

With respect to this clonotype: This clone may be a read error of a much larger clone one base away. In DNA form, the CDR3 reads TGTGCCAGCAGTCGGGGGGGTCCTGCAAATGAGCAGTTCTTC. The encoded protein is CASSRGGPANEQFF. The chain employs TRBV2 and TRBJ2-1; TRBD2 aligns across 8 bases. J was trimmed by 7 bases and V by 5 bases; bases with no gene match: 7. In germline, CDR1 is SNHLY, CDR2 FYNNEI. The CDR3 covers 14 residues.

In DNA, the CDR3 is TGTGCCAGCACCGGGACAGGGCGCTATGGCTACACCTTC. Translated: CASTGTGRYGYTF. V is TRBV5-6 and J is TRBJ1-2, with 9 positions matching TRBD1. The V gene end was trimmed by 6 bases and the J gene end by 4 bases; junction bases not matched to a gene: 4. This CDR3 has 13 residues. The V gene's germline CDR1 is SGHDT and CDR2 YYEEEE. Drawing the rest from reference TRBV5-6 and TRBJ1-2, the complete variable domain is DAGVTQSPTHLIKTRGQQVTLRCSPKSGHDTVSWYQQALGQGPQFIFQYYEEEERQRGNFPDRFSGHQFPNYSSELNVNALLLGDSALYLCASTGTGRYGYTFGSGTRLTVV.

The chain is built from TRBV20-1 and TRBJ2-5; 7 positions match TRBD2. The CDR3 sequence is 13 residues long. Germline V CDR1 and CDR2: DFQATT, SNEGSKA (reference sequence). The J segment lost 5 bases and the V segment lost 6 bases, leaving 9 bases of the junction unmatched. CDR3 residues: CSAPAGLGETQYF. The CDR3 coding sequence is TGCAGTGCCCCAGCGGGGCTGGGGGAGACCCAGTACTTC.

This chain joins TRBV3-1 and TRBJ1-2; D gene uncertain. This CDR3 region has 12 residues. V was clipped by 0 bases and J by 6 bases, with 5 bases between them. The germline CDR1 and CDR2 sequences are LGHDT and YNNKEL (reference sequence). The CDR3 sequence: CASSQDGHGYTF. The CDR3, as DNA: TGTGCCAGCAGCCAAGACGGTCATGGCTACACCTTC.

This clonotype was found many times. The chain couples TRBV5-1 to TRBJ1-1; 9 bases line up with TRBD1. The CDR3 totals 17 residues. Unmatched junction bases numbered 19, after V lost 6 bases and J lost 7 bases. CDR1 and CDR2 (germline): SGHRS, YFSETQ. Here the CDR3 reads CASTKAYMGQGTSEAFF. The DNA of the CDR3 is TGCGCCAGCACCAAAGCTTATATGGGACAGGGTACAAGTGAAGCTTTCTTT.

This clonotype was counted ten times or more. The rearrangement uses TRBV6-6 and TRBJ1-1, with 7 bases matching TRBD1. Germline V lookup: CDR1 MNHNY, CDR2 SVGAGI (reference sequence). V gave up 5 bases and J gave up 0 bases; unmatched junction bases: 6. CDR3 length equals 15 residues. CDR3 nucleotide sequence: TGTGCCAGCAGTCCCAGGGGGGAGATGAACACTGAAGCTTTCTTT. Its protein is CASSPRGEMNTEAFF.